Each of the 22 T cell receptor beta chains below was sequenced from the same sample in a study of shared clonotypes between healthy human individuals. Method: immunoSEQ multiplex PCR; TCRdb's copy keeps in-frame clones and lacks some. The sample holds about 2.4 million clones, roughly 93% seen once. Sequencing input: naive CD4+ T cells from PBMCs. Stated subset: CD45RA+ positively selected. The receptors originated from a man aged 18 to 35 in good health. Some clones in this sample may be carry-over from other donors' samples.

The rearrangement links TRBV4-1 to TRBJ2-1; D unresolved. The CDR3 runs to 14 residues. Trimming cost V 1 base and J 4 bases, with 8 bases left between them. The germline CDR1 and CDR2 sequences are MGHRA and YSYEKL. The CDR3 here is CASSQVKSYNEQFF. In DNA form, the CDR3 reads TGCGCCAGCAGCCAAGTAAAGTCGTACAATGAGCAGTTCTTC.

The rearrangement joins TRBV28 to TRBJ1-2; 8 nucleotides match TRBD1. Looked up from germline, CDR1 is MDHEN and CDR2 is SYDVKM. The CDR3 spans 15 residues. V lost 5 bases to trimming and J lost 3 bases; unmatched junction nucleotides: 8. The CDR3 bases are TGTGCCAGCAGTCCTGGACAGGGACTATACTATGGCTACACCTTC. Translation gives CASSPGQGLYYGYTF.

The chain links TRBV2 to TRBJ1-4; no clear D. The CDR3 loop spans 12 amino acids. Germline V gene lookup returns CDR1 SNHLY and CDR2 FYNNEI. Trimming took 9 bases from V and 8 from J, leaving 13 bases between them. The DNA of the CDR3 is TGTGCCAGTAAACCTCGGGAAGAAAAACTGTTTTTT. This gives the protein CASKPREEKLFF. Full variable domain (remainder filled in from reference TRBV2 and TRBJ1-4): EPEVTQTPSHQVTQMGQEVILRCVPISNHLYFYWYRQILGQKVEFLVSFYNNEISEKSEIFDDQFSVERPDGSNFTLKIRSTKLEDSAMYFCASKPREEKLFFGSGTQLSVL.

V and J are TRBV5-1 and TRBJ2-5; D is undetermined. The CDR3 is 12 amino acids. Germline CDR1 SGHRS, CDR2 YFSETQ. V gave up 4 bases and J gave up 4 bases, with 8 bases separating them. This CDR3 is CASSTNAETQYF. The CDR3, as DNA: TGCGCCAGCAGCACCAATGCAGAGACCCAGTACTTC.

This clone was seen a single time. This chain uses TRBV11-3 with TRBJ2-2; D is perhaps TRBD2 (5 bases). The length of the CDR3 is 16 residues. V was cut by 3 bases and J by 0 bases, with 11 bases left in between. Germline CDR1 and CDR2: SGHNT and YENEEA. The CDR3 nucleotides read TGTGCCAGCAGCTTTCGAGGGCCCTCGAACACCGGGGAGCTGTTTTTT. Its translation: CASSFRGPSNTGELFF.

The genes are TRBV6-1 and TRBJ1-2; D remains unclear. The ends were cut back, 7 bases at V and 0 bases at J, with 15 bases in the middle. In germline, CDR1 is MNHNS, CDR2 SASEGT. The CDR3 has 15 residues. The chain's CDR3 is CASTLSQATNYGYTF. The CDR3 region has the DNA TGTGCCAGCACCCTCAGCCAAGCTACTAACTATGGCTACACCTTC.

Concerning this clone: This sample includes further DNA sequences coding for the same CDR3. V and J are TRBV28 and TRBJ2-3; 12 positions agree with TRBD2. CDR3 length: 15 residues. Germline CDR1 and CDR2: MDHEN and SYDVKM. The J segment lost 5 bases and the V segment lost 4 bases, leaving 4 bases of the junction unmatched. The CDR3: CASSSPGLAGDTQYF. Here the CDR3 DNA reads TGTGCCAGCAGTTCTCCGGGACTAGCGGGAGATACGCAGTATTTT.

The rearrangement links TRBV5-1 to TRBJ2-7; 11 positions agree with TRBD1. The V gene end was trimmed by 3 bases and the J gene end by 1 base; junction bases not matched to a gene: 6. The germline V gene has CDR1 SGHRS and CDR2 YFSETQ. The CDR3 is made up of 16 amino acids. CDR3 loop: CASSSQGTGGSYEQYF. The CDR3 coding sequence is TGCGCCAGCAGCTCCCAAGGGACAGGGGGTTCCTACGAGCAGTACTTC.

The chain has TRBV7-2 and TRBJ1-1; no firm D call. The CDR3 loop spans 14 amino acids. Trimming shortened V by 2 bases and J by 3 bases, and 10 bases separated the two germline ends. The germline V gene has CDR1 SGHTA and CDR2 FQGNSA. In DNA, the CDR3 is TGTGCCAGCAGCTTAAATTACGGGGACACTGAAGCTTTCTTT. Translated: CASSLNYGDTEAFF.

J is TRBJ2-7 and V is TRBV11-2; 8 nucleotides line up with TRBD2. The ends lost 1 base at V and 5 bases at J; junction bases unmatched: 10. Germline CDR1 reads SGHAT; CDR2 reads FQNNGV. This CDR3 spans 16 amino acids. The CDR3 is CASSLVPGGKWNEQYF. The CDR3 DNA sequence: TGTGCCAGCAGCTTAGTTCCGGGAGGGAAGTGGAACGAGCAGTACTTC.

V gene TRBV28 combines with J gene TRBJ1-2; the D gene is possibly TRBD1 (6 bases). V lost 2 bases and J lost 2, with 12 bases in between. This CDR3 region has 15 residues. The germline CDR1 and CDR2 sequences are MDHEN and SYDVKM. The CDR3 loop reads CASSLGGGGNYGYTF. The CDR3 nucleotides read TGTGCCAGCAGTTTAGGAGGGGGAGGGAACTATGGCTACACCTTC.

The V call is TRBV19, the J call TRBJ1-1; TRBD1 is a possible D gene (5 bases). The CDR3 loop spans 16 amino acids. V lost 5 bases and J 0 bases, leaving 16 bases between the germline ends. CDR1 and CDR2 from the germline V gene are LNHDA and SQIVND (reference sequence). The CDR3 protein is CASSAKTRGVNTEAFF. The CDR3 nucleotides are TGTGCCAGTAGTGCGAAGACTAGGGGCGTGAACACTGAAGCTTTCTTT.

The CDR3 sequence: CASSLGQGAPPQHF. Here the CDR3 DNA reads TGTGCCAGTAGTCTAGGACAGGGCGCTCCGCCCCAGCATTTT. This chain links TRBV19 with TRBJ1-5, with 8 bases lining up with TRBD1. The CDR3 totals 14 residues. Trimming took 5 bases from V and 9 from J; bases not matched to a gene: 9. In germline, CDR1 is LNHDA, CDR2 SQIVND (reference sequence).

CDR3 nucleotide sequence: TGTGCCAGCAGCCTGGGACAGGGCACCGGGGAGCTGTTTTTT. It is translated as CASSLGQGTGELFF. This sequence joins TRBV27 and TRBJ2-2; 9 bases fit TRBD1. The CDR3 runs to 14 residues. The V and J ends lost 6 bases and 4 bases, in that order; junction bases with no gene match: 3. CDR1 is MNHEY and CDR2 is SMNVEV in the germline V gene (reference sequence).

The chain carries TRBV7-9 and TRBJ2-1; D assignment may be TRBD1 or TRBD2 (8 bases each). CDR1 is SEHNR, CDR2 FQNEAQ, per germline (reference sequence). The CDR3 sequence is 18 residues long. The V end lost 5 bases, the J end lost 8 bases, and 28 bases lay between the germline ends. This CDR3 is CASSPGTRGQVGRDEQFF. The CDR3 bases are TGTGCCAGCAGCCCCGGGACTAGGGGACAGGTTGGACGGGATGAGCAGTTCTTC.

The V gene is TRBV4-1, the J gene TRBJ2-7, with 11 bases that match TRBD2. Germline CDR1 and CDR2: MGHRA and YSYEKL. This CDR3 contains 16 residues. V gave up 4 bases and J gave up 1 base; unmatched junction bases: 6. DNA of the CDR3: TGCGCCAGCAGCCGAGGACTAGCGGGTTTATCCTACGAGCAGTACTTC. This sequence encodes CASSRGLAGLSYEQYF.

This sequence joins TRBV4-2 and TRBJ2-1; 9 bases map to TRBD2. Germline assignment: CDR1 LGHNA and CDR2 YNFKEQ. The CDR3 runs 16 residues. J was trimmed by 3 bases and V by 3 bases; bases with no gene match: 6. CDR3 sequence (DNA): TGTGCCAGCAGCCACGGATTAGCGGGAGACTACAATGAGCAGTTCTTC. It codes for CASSHGLAGDYNEQFF.

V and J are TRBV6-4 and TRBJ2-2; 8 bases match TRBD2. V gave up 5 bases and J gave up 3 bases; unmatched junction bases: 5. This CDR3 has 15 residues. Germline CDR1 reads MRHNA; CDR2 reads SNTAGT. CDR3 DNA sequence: TGTGCCAGCAGTATCCCGGGACTAGACACCGGGGAGCTGTTTTTT. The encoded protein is CASSIPGLDTGELFF.

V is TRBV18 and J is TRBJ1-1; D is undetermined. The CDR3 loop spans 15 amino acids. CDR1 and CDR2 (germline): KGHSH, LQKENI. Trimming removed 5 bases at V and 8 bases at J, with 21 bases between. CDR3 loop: CASSMYQVDKSEAFF. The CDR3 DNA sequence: TGTGCCAGCTCAATGTACCAGGTCGACAAATCCGAAGCTTTCTTT.

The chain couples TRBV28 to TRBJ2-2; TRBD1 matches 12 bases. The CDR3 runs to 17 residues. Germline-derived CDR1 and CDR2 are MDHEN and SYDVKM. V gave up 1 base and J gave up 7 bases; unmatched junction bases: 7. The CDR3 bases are TGTGCCAGCAGTTTATTCCCGGGACAGGGGGCCTTCGGGGAGCTGTTTTTT. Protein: CASSLFPGQGAFGELFF. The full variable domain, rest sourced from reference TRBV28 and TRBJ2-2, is DVKVTQSSRYLVKRTGEKVFLECVQDMDHENMFWYRQDPGLGLRLIYFSYDVKMKEKGDIPEGYSVSREKKERFSLILESASTNQTSMYLCASSLFPGQGAFGELFFGEGSRLTVL.

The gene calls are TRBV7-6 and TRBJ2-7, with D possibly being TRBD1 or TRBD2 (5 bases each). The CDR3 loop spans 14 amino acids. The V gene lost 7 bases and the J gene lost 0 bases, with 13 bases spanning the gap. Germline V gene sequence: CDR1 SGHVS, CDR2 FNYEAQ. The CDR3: CASTSGTASYEQYF. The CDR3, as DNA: TGTGCCAGCACATCAGGGACCGCCTCCTACGAGCAGTACTTC.

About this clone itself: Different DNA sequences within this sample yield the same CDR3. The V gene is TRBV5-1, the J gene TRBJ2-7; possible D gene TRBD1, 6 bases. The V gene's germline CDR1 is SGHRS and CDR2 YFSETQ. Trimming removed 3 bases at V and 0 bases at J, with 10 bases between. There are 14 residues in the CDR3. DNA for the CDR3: TGCGCCAGCAGCTCACAGGGAACCTCCTACGAGCAGTACTTC. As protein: CASSSQGTSYEQYF.